Described below is a single TCR beta chain sequence and its context. Assay used: immunoSEQ multiplex PCR; TCRdb lists only in-frame clones, some missing. The table records around 76,000 clones, roughly 80% of them present only once. The data belong to a study of blood T cell repertoires in COVID-19. Per the germline V gene, CDR1 is SGHRS and CDR2 is YFSETQ. The CDR3 has 15 amino acids. V shed 0 bases and J 3 bases; nucleotides not matched to a gene: 2. This chain connects TRBV5-1 to TRBJ2-5, with 10 nucleotides matching TRBD2. Sequencing was done on a sample of peripheral blood. The sequence came from a man aged 25 to 45 with COVID-19, enrolled during active disease. The CDR3 loop reads CASSLGTSGEETQYF. In DNA, the CDR3 is TGCGCCAGCAGCTTGGGGACTAGCGGAGAAGAGACCCAGTACTTC.